The clone carrying this T cell receptor beta chain came up once. The repertoire was sequenced with immunoSEQ multiplex PCR; TCRdb's copy has only in-frame clones and lacks some. The data hold a few hundred thousand clones, with 70% to 90% observed a single time. The CDR3 length is 13 residues. Trimming shortened V by 5 bases and J by 5 bases, and 10 bases separated the two germline ends. Germline CDR1 SGHAT, CDR2 FQNNGV. The data belong to a study of blood T cell repertoires in COVID-19. Sequencing used peripheral blood. V and J are TRBV11-2 and TRBJ2-1, with D unclear. This sequence was found in an older woman with COVID-19, enrolled during active disease. CDR3 region: CASSLYFNNEQFF. Written as DNA, the CDR3 is TGTGCCAGCAGCCTTTACTTTAACAATGAGCAGTTCTTC.